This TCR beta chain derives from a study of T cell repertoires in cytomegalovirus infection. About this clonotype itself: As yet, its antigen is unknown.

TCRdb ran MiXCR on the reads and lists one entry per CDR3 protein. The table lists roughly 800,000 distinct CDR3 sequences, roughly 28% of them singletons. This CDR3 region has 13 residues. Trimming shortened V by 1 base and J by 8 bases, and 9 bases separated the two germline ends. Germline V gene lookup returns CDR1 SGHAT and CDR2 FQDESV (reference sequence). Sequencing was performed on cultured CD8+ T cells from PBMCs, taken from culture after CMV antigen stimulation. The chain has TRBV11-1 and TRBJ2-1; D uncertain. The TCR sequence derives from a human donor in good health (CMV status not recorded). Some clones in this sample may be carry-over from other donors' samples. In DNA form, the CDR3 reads TGTGCCAGCAGCTTAGAGCTAAGCGATGAGCAGTTCTTC. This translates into CASSLELSDEQFF.